Sequencing of this T cell receptor (beta chain) was carried out in a study of shared clonotypes between healthy human individuals. The wider study: Aged 18 to 49, the donors were two women and three men. Researchers assigned three CD4 naive, three CD4 memory, two CD8 naive and one CD8 memory plate to each donor.

Assay: immunoSEQ multiplex PCR; the TCRdb copy retains only in-frame clones and omits some. The sample yields about 2.1 million clones, just over 90% seen once. The CDR3 covers 17 residues. Germline lookup yields CDR1 MDHEN and CDR2 SYDVKM. V lost 4 bases and J 4 bases, leaving 22 bases between the germline ends. The naive CD8 fraction comprised CD45RO-negative cells positively selected for CCR7 and excluded terminally differentiated effector memory CD45RA+ cells. The donor population consisted of healthy HIV-negative adults with no recent acute infections or vaccinations. The chain has TRBV28 and TRBJ1-2; D call uncertain. This sequence originates from a man aged 18 to 29 in good health. Some clones in this sample may be carry-over from other donors' samples. Sequencing was done on a sample of naive CD8+ T cells from PBMCs. The chain's CDR3 is CASSSLPDEYSSYGYTF. The CDR3 DNA reads as TGTGCCAGCAGTTCTTTACCAGACGAATATTCTAGCTATGGCTACACCTTC.